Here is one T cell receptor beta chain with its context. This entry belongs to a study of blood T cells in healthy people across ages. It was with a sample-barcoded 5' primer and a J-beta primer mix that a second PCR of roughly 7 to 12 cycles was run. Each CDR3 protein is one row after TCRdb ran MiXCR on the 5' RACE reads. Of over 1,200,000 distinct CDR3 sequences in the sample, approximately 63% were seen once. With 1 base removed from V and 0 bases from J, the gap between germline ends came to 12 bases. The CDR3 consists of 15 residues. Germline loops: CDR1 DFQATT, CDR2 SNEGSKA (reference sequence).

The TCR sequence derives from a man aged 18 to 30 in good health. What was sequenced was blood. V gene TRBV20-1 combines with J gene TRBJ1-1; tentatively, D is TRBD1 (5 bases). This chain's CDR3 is CSARGREQMNTEAFF. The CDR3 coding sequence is TGCAGTGCTAGAGGCAGGGAACAGATGAACACTGAAGCTTTCTTT.